This T cell receptor (beta chain) was recovered during a study of shared clonotypes between healthy human individuals (TCRdb year 2020). General notes on the study: A couple of women and three men aged 18 to 49 years were included in the cohort. For each donor, CD4 naive and CD4 memory were each given three plates, CD8 naive was given two plates, and CD8 memory was given one plate. To estimate repertoire size and how much clonotype sharing occurs between individuals, the study deeply sequenced the blood TCR repertoires of about 5 healthy adults. To increase sequencing depth and limit assay-specific biases, different laboratories used diverse techniques to prepare libraries and sequence TCR repertoires. Each donor's leukapheresis produced roughly between about 0.8 and 8.9 billion PBMCs.

From cysteine to phenylalanine, the CDR3 is 13 amino acids long. CDR3 DNA only is kept here, 39 bases in frame from base 1. The germline V gene (reference sequence) provides CDR1 MNHNY and CDR2 SVGAGI. TCR CDR3 regions were amplified from genomic DNA by multiplex PCR using the deep immunoSEQ assay. For each cell subset, the extracted genomic DNA was distributed evenly across all wells of several immunoSEQ 96-well plates, and each plate served as one replicate. For sorted subsets, each replicate PCR was loaded with 200 ng genomic DNA, equivalent to 30,000 or so T cell genomes. Purified libraries were quantified with a Qubit 3.0 fluorometer, sized on a Bioanalyzer 2100, and re-quantified with the KAPA Library Quantification kit. Each immunoSEQ 96-well plate was sequenced on its own single-read 150-cycle Illumina NextSeq 550 flow cell. Per the authors' processing: Because the immunoSEQ output included only junctional sequences and no quality scores, the filtering could not be the same as the filtering used for full-length reads. Sequences were annotated with PyIR, a Python wrapper for IgBLAST v1.9, and V/J genes and CDR3 were assigned using IMGT germline references. Any read was removed if the V/J assignment was weak (E-value above 1e-6), the CDR3 was missing, or the read contained stop codons, out-of-frame junctions, or ambiguous translated residues. V3J clonotypes were defined as sequences sharing the same inferred V gene, J gene, and CDR3 amino acid sequence. To compute the percentage overlap between repertoires, the number of shared unique clonotypes was divided by the size of the smaller repertoire. RTK rarefaction, the Chao1 estimator, and Recon v2.1 estimates of unobserved clonotypes were used to assess repertoire richness. OLGA was used to compute generation probabilities for all TCRbeta clonotypes that the gDNA method yielded from four donors. TCRdb stores this immuneACCESS table with in-frame sequences only. Part of the clones is absent; in the studies checked, under half of the shortfall reflects unresolved V genes, and no reason is known for the rest. V and J calls and clone size are as listed in that table; D and trimming were resolved from the DNA. This sample is represented by 2 million to 2.5 million clones; about 94% of them were singletons. Clones ranked in the top ten supply 0.13% of the sample.

Comments on this clone: What this receptor recognizes is not known. One junction end does not reproduce the germline sequence, and a read error may be involved.

Broad study findings and their caveats: Incomplete sequencing was indicated by rarefaction of sorted-subset datasets, despite the large sequencing depth. Based on pairwise subsampling, the degree of clonotype sharing among donors was expected to be affected by sequencing depth. Larger estimated clonotype richness was generally found for naive subsets than for memory subsets. Around 5.4% of naive CD4, around 3.6% of naive CD8, 2.3% of memory CD4, and approximately 0.39% of memory CD8 clonotypes were shared across several donors. The genetic and exposure-history diversity represented was limited by the small number of donors. Sampling was limited to blood, and TCR repertoires in tissue likely differ from TCR repertoires in blood. Compared with non-shared clonotypes, clonotypes shared by all four sorted-subset donors had higher generation probabilities.

The donors were healthy, HIV-negative adults with no recently reported acute infections or vaccinations. Every donor was a Caucasian adult living in Nashville, Tennessee, USA. CD4+ T cells were enriched through magnetic negative selection, after which naive cells were positively selected on CD45RA and the remaining negative fraction served as the memory subset. Blood was collected by leukapheresis, and PBMCs were isolated by Ficoll-Histopaque density gradient centrifugation and then cryopreserved in liquid nitrogen vapor phase. Analytical flow cytometry was used to check the purity and quantity of every magnetically sorted T cell population. Genomic DNA was isolated from each sorted fraction and quantified by UV absorbance on a Nanodrop 2000c.

Specimen: naive CD4+ T cells sorted from blood. The cell subset or site label for this specimen denotes: CD45RA+ positively selected. The sequence joins TRBV6-6 to TRBJ2-7, with an unclear D gene assignment. The sequence derives from a man aged 18 to 30 in good health. Read as DNA, the sequence is TGTGCCAGCAGTGACTCCACAACCTACGAGCAGTACTTC. It translates as CASSDSTTYEQYF.